This TCR beta chain was found in a study of cytomegalovirus exposure and HLA in healthy donors. About the research overall: A prior study identified 117 million unique TCR beta sequences from 150 million to 200 million T cells.

Germline assignment: CDR1 MNHEY and CDR2 SVGAGI. The CDR3 is 14 residues long. It was with 60 Vbeta and 13 Jbeta primers that the PCR ran. Some clones are missing from TCRdb's copy, which holds only in-frame ones; the method was immunoSEQ multiplex PCR. The data contain more than 85,000 clones, approximately 81% of them singletons. A note on this clone: Germline and junction disagree at one end, which may indicate a read error.

This clonotype was sampled from a male donor in good health and CMV-seropositive. The rearrangement uses TRBV6-5 and TRBJ1-6; the match to TRBD1 covers 8 bases. Material for sequencing was PBMCs. CDR3 sequence: CASSPTGDNSPLNF. The CDR3 DNA sequence: TGTGCCAGCAGTCCGACAGGGGACAATTCACCCCTCAACTTT.